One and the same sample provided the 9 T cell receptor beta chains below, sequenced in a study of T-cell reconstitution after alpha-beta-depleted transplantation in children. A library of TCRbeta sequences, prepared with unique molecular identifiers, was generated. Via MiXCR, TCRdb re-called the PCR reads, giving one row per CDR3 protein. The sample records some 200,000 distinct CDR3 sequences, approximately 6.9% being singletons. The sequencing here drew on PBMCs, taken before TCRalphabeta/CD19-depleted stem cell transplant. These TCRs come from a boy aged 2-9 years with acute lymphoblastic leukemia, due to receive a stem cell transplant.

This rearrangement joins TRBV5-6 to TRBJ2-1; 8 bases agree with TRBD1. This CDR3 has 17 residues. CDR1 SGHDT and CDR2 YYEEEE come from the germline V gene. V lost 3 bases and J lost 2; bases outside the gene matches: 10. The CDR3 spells CASSSFGTGYPYNEQFF. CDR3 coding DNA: TGTGCCAGCAGCTCGTTCGGGACAGGTTACCCCTACAATGAGCAGTTCTTC. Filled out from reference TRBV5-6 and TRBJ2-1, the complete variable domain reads DAGVTQSPTHLIKTRGQQVTLRCSPKSGHDTVSWYQQALGQGPQFIFQYYEEEERQRGNFPDRFSGHQFPNYSSELNVNALLLGDSALYLCASSSFGTGYPYNEQFFGPGTRLTVL.

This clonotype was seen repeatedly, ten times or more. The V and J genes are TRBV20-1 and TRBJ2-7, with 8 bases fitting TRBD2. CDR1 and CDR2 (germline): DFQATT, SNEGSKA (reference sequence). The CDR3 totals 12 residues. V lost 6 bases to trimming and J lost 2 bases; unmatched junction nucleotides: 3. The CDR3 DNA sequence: TGCAGTGCAACTAGCGGTACCTACGAGCAGTACTTC. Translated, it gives CSATSGTYEQYF.

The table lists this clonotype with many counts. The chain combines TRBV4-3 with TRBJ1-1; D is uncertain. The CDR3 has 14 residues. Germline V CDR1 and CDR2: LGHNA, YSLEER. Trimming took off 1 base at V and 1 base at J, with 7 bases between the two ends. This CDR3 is CASSQAAANTEAFF. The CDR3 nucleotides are TGCGCCAGCAGCCAAGCTGCAGCGAACACTGAAGCTTTCTTT.

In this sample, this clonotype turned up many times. As DNA, the CDR3 is TGTGCCAGCAGTTTAATCCTAGCAGCCACCACAGATACGCAGTATTTT. It specifies CASSLILAATTDTQYF. The V and J genes are TRBV12-3 or TRBV12-4 and TRBJ2-3; D is perhaps TRBD2 (5 bases). Trimming removed 2 bases from V and 2 bases from J, with 14 bases in between. The CDR3 spans 16 residues.

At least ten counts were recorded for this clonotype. CDR3 protein: CASSLSAGLAFF. For the CDR3, the DNA is TGTGCCAGCAGTTTATCGGCAGGGTTAGCTTTCTTT. The J gene is TRBJ1-1, the V gene TRBV27; weak D call: TRBD1 (5 bases). Germline V gene sequence: CDR1 MNHEY, CDR2 SMNVEV (reference sequence). The CDR3 runs to 12 residues. V lost 0 bases and J lost 10, with 9 bases in between.

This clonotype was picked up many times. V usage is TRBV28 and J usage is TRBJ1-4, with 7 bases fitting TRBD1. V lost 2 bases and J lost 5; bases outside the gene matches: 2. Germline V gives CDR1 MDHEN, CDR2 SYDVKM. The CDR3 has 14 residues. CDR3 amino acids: CASSLVGQNEKLFF. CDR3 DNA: TGTGCCAGCAGTTTAGTGGGACAGAATGAAAAACTGTTTTTT.

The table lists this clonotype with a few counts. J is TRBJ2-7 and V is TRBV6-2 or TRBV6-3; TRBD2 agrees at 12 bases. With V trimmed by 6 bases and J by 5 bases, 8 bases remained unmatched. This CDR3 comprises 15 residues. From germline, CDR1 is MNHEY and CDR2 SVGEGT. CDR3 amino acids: CASRRLAGGLDEQYF. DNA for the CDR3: TGTGCCAGCAGGCGTCTAGCGGGGGGGCTCGACGAGCAGTACTTC.

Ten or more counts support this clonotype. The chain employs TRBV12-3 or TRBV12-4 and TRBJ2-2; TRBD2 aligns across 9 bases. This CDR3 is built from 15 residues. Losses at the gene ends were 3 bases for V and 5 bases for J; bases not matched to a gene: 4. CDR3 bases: TGTGCCAGCAGTTTTAGCGGGAGAGGTACCGGGGAGCTGTTTTTT. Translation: CASSFSGRGTGELFF.

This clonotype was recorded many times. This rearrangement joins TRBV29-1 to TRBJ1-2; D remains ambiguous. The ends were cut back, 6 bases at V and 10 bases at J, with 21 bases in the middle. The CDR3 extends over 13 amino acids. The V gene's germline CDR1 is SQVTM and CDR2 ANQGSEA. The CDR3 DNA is TGCAGCGTGATTCCGGAATCCCAAATAACCTACACCTTC. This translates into CSVIPESQITYTF.